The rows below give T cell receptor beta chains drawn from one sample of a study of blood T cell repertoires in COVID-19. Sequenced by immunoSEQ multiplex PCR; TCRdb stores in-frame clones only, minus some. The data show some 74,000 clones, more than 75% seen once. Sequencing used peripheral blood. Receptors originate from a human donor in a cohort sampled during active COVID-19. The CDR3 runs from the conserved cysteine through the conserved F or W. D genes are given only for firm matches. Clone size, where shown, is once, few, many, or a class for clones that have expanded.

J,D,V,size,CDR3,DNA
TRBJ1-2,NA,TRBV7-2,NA,CASSTQGGAYGYTF,TGTGCCAGCAGCACGCAAGGGGGGGCATATGGCTACACCTTC
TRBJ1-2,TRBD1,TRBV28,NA,CASSLGQGRGNGYTF,TGTGCCAGCAGTTTGGGACAGGGGCGAGGGAATGGCTACACCTTC
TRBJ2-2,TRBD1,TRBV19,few,CASSIYGTGNTGELFF,TGTGCCAGTAGTATATATGGGACAGGGAACACCGGGGAGCTGTTTTTT
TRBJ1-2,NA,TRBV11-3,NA,CASSSPQDINYGYTF,TGTGCCAGCAGCTCTCCCCAGGATATTAACTATGGCTACACCTTC
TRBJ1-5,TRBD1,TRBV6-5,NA,CASTWTGGGNQPQHF,TGTGCCAGCACCTGGACAGGGGGCGGCAATCAGCCCCAGCATTTT
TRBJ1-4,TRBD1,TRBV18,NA,CASSPPGTGGPNEKLFF,TGTGCCAGCTCACCTCCCGGGACAGGGGGACCAAATGAAAAACTGTTTTTT
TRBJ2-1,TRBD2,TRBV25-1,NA,CASSVYGGAGEQFF,TGTGCCAGCAGTGTGTACGGGGGGGCAGGTGAGCAGTTCTTC
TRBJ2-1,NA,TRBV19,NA,CASSIETGELNEQFF,TGTGCCAGTAGTATAGAGACGGGAGAATTAAATGAGCAGTTCTTC
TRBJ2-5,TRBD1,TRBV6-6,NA,CASTRGLGETQYF,TGTGCCAGTACCAGGGGGCTGGGGGAGACCCAGTACTTC
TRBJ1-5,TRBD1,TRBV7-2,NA,CASSLSGGAVQPQHF,TGTGCCAGCAGTCTCTCAGGGGGCGCCGTTCAGCCCCAGCATTTT
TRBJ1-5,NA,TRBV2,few,CASSEFGNVRQPQHF,TGTGCCAGCAGTGAATTCGGGAATGTTCGGCAGCCCCAGCATTTT
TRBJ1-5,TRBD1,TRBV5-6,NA,CASSVTGGSNQPQHF,TGTGCCAGCAGCGTTACAGGGGGAAGCAATCAGCCCCAGCATTTT
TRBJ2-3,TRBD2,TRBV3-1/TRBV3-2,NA,CASSQGDSGRTDTQYF,TGTGCCAGCAGCCAAGGAGATAGCGGGAGGACAGATACGCAGTATTTT
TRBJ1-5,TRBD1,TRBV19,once,CASRSRQGRSNQPQHF,TGTGCCAGTAGATCTCGACAGGGCAGGAGCAATCAGCCCCAGCATTTT
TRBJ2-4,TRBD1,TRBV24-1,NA,CATSESGTGKNIQYF,TGTGCCACCAGTGAGTCCGGGACAGGCAAAAACATTCAGTACTTC
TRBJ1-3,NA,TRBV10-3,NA,CAISESMGDYSGNTIYF,TGTGCCATCAGTGAGTCAATGGGGGACTACTCTGGAAACACCATATATTTT
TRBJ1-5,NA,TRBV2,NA,CASRRGNQPQHF,TGTGCCAGCCGGCGGGGAAATCAGCCCCAGCATTTT
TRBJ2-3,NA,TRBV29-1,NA,CSGQRPSTDTQYF,TGCAGCGGACAACGGCCTTCGACAGATACGCAGTATTTT
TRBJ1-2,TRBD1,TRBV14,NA,CASSARTGGSYGYTF,TGTGCCAGCAGCGCCCGGACAGGGGGCTCCTATGGCTACACCTTC
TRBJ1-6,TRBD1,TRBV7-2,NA,CASSEDRGGNSPLHF,TGTGCCAGCAGCGAAGACAGGGGTGGAAATTCACCCCTCCACTTT
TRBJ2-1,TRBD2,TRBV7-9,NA,CASSPGTSGNNEQFF,TGTGCCAGCAGCCCTGGGACTAGCGGGAACAATGAGCAGTTCTTC
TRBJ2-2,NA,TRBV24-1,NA,CATSAPGQSTGELFF,TGTGCCACCAGCGCCCCGGGACAAAGCACCGGGGAGCTGTTTTTT
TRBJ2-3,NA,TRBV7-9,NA,CASSPIAADTQYF,TGTGCCAGCAGCCCGATAGCGGCAGATACGCAGTATTTT
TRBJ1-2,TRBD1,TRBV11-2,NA,CASSLFRGNYGYTF,TGTGCCAGCAGCTTATTCAGGGGGAACTATGGCTACACCTTC
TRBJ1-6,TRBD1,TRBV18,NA,CASRSGGGSFGSPLHF,TGTGCCAGCAGATCAGGAGGGGGCTCGTTCGGTTCACCCCTCCACTTT